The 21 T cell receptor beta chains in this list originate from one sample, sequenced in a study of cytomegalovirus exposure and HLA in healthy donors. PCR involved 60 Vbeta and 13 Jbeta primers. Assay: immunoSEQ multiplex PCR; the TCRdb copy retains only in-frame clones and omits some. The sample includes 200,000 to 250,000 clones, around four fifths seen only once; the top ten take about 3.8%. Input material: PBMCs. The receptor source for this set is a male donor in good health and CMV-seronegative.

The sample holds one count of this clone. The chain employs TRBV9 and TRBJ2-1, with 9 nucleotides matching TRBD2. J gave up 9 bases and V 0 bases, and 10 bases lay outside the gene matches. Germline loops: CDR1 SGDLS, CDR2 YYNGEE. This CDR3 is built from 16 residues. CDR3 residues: CASSVVSGRTTSEQFF. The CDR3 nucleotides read TGTGCCAGCAGCGTAGTGAGCGGGAGGACCACCAGTGAGCAGTTCTTC.

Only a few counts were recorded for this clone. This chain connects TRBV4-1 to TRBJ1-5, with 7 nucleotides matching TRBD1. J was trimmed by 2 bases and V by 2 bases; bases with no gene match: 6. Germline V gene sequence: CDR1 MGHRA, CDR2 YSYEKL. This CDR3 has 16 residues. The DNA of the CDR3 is TGCGCCAGCAGCCAAAGAGGAGGGGGCGGCAATCAGCCCCAGCATTTT. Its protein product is CASSQRGGGGNQPQHF.

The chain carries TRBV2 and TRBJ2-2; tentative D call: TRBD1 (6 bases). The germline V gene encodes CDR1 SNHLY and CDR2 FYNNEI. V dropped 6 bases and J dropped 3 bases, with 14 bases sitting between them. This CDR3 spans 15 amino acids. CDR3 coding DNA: TGTGCCAGCAGGGTCGATGGACAGCACACCGGGGAGCTGTTTTTT. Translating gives CASRVDGQHTGELFF. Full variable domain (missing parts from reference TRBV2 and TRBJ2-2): EPEVTQTPSHQVTQMGQEVILRCVPISNHLYFYWYRQILGQKVEFLVSFYNNEISEKSEIFDDQFSVERPDGSNFTLKIRSTKLEDSAMYFCASRVDGQHTGELFFGEGSRLTVL.

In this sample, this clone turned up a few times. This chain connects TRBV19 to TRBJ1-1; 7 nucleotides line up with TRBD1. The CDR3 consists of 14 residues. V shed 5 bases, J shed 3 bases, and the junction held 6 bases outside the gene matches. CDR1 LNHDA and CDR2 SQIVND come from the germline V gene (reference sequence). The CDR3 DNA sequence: TGTGCCAGTAGTCCCCGGGACAGCGACACTGAAGCTTTCTTT. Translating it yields CASSPRDSDTEAFF.

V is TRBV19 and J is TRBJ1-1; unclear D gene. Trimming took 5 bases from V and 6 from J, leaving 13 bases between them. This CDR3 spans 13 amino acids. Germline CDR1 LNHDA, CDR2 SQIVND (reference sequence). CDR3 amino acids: CASSALWTPEAFF. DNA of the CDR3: TGTGCCAGTAGTGCTCTTTGGACTCCTGAAGCTTTCTTT.

CDR3 in DNA: TGTGCCAGCAGCAAATCCAGGGGCAGGATTTACTTC. This sequence encodes CASSKSRGRIYF. V is TRBV21-1 and J is TRBJ2-7; TRBD1 is taken as the D call from the table, unchecked against the DNA. TRBV21-1 is given as a pseudogene. The CDR3 contains 12 residues.

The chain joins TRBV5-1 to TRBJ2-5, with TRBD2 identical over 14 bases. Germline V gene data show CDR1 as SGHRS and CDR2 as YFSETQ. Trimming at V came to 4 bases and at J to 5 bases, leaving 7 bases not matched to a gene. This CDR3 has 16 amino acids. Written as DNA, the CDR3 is TGCGCCAGCAGCGGGGGACTAGCGGGAGCAGGGGAGACCCAGTACTTC. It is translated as CASSGGLAGAGETQYF.

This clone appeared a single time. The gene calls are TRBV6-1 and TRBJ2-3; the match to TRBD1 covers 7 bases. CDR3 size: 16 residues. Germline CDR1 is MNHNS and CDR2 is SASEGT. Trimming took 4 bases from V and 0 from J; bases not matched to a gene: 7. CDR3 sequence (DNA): TGTGCCAGCAGTGCCTTAGACAGGGCGAGCACAGATACGCAGTATTTT. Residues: CASSALDRASTDTQYF.

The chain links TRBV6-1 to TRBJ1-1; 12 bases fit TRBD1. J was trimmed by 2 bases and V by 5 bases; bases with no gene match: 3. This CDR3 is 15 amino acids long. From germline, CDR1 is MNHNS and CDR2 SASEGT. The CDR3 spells CASSWDRGLNTEAFF. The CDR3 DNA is TGTGCCAGCAGTTGGGACAGGGGGCTAAACACTGAAGCTTTCTTT.

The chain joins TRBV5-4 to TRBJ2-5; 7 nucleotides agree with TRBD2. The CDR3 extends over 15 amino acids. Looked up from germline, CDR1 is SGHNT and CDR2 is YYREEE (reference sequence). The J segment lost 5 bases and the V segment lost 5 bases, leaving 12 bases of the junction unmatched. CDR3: CASSSTSRIEETQYF. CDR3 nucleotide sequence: TGTGCCAGCAGTTCGACTAGCCGGATTGAGGAGACCCAGTACTTC.

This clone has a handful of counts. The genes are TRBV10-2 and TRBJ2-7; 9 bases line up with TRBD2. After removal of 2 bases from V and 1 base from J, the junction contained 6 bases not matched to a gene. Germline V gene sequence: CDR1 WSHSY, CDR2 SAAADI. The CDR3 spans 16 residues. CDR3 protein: CASSETGLARSYEQYF. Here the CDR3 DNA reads TGCGCCAGCAGTGAGACGGGACTAGCTCGTTCCTACGAGCAGTACTTC.

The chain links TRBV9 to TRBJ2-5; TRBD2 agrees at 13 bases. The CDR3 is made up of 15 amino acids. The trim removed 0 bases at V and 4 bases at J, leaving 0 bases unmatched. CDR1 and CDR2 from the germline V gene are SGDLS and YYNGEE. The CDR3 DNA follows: TGTGCCAGCAGCGTAGGACTAGCGGGAGGAGAGACCCAGTACTTC. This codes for CASSVGLAGGETQYF.

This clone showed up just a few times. CDR3 sequence: CASSPQGLGRGYTF. The CDR3 nucleotides read TGTGCCAGCAGCCCGCAGGGACTCGGCAGGGGCTACACCTTC. The rearrangement links TRBV5-6 to TRBJ1-2; TRBD1 might be the D (5 bases). The CDR3 has 14 amino acids. V dropped 4 bases and J dropped 8 bases, with 18 bases sitting between them. CDR1 SGHDT and CDR2 YYEEEE come from the germline V gene.

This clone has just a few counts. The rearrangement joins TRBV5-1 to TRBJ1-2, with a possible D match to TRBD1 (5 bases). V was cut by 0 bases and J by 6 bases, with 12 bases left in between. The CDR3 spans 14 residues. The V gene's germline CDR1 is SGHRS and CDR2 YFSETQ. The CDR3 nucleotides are TGCGCCAGCAGCTTGGTGGCAGGGAACCATGGCTACACCTTC. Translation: CASSLVAGNHGYTF. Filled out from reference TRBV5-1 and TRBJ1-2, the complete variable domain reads KAGVTQTPRYLIKTRGQQVTLSCSPISGHRSVSWYQQTPGQGLQFLFEYFSETQRNKGNFPGRFSGRQFSNSRSEMNVSTLELGDSALYLCASSLVAGNHGYTFGSGTRLTVV.

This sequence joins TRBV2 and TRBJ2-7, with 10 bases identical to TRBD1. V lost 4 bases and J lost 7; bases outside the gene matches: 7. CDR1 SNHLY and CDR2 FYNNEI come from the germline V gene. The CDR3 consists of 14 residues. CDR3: CASSVDRGLGEQYF. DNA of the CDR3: TGTGCCAGCAGTGTAGACAGGGGGCTTGGAGAGCAGTACTTC.

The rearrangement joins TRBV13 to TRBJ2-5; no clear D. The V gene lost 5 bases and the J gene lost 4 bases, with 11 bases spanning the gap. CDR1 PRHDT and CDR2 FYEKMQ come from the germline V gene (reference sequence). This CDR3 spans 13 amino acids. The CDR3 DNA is TGTGCCAGCAGCCGTCGAGAGGCAGAGACCCAGTACTTC. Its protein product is CASSRREAETQYF.

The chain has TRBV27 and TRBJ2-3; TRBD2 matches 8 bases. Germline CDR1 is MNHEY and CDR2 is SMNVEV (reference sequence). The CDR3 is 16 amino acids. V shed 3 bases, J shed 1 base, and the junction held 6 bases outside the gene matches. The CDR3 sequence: CASSFVLAGRTDTQYF. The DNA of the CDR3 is TGTGCCAGCAGTTTCGTTCTAGCGGGCCGCACAGATACGCAGTATTTT.

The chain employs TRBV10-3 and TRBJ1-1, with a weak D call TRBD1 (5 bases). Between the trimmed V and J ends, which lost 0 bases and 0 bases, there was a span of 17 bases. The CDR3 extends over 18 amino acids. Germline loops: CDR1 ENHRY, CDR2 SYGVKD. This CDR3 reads CAISESILRTTMNTEAFF. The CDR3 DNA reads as TGTGCCATCAGTGAGTCAATTCTAAGGACAACCATGAACACTGAAGCTTTCTTT.

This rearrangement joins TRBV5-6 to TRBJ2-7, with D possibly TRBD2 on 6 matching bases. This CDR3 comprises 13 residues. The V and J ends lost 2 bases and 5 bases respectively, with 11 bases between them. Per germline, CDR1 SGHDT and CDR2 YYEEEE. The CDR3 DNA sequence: TGTGCCAGCAGCTTCCCCGGGGGAAACGAGCAGTACTTC. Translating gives CASSFPGGNEQYF.

CDR3 region: CASSEEGQGVVGYTF. DNA for the CDR3: TGTGCCAGCAGTGAGGAAGGACAGGGGGTGGTTGGCTACACCTTC. The V gene is TRBV2, the J gene TRBJ1-2, with TRBD1 matching 10 bases. The CDR3 consists of 15 residues. The germline gives CDR1 SNHLY, CDR2 FYNNEI. With V trimmed by 3 bases and J by 7 bases, 8 bases remained unmatched.

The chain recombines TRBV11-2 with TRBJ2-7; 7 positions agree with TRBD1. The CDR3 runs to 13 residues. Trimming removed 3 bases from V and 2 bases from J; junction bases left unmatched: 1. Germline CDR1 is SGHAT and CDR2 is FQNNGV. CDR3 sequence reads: CASSLGQTYEQYF. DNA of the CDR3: TGTGCCAGCAGCTTGGGACAGACCTACGAGCAGTACTTC.